The next 15 T cell receptor beta chains were all read from a single sample in a study of cytotoxic CD8 clonotypes in ibrutinib-treated CLL. Sequencing was performed with immunoSEQ multiplex PCR; in TCRdb, only in-frame clones are kept and a portion is missing. The profile shows around 140,000 clones, approximately 80% of them singletons. The source material was PBMCs, sampled after 24 months of ibrutinib treatment. These receptors were taken from a human donor with chronic lymphocytic leukemia.

This clone was seen only once. The genes are TRBV5-5 and TRBJ2-5; D call uncertain. This CDR3 has 12 residues. V lost 4 bases to trimming and J lost 5 bases, with 9 bases between them. Germline V gene sequence: CDR1 SGHKS, CDR2 YYEKEE (reference sequence). The CDR3 region is CASSQSGETQYF. The DNA of the CDR3 is TGTGCCAGCAGCCAGTCTGGGGAGACCCAGTACTTC.

The chain combines TRBV5-6 with TRBJ2-1; 10 nucleotides match TRBD2. The junction had 11 bases not matched to a gene; V was cut back by 3 bases and J by 8 bases. This CDR3 is 16 amino acids long. Per the germline V gene, CDR1 is SGHDT and CDR2 is YYEEEE. The CDR3 DNA reads TGTGCCAGCAGCTCCGCTCTAGCGGGGGCTTGGGATGAGCAGTTCTTC. Residues: CASSSALAGAWDEQFF.

The rearrangement links TRBV7-2 to TRBJ2-5; 9 positions match TRBD2. CDR1 is SGHTA and CDR2 is FQGNSA in the germline V gene. V shed 3 bases and J 0 bases; nucleotides not matched to a gene: 2. The CDR3 covers 15 residues. CDR3 nucleotides: TGTGCCAGCAGCTTGACTAGCGGAAACCAAGAGACCCAGTACTTC. Amino acids: CASSLTSGNQETQYF. Filled out from reference TRBV7-2 and TRBJ2-5, the complete variable domain reads GAGVSQSPSNKVTEKGKDVELRCDPISGHTALYWYRQSLGQGLEFLIYFQGNSAPDKSGLPSDRFSAERTGGSVSTLTIQRTQQEDSAVYLCASSLTSGNQETQYFGPGTRLLVL.

This clone occurred many times. The rearrangement links TRBV19 to TRBJ1-2, with D hard to call. CDR3 length equals 12 residues. V was clipped by 1 base and J by 5 bases, with 5 bases between them. Germline CDR1 is LNHDA and CDR2 is SQIVND (reference sequence). CDR3 protein: CASSIAGYGYTF. The CDR3 bases are TGTGCCAGTAGTATAGCCGGATATGGCTACACCTTC.

The chain links TRBV10-2 to TRBJ2-1, with D perhaps TRBD2 (6 bases). Germline lookup yields CDR1 WSHSY and CDR2 SAAADI. With 6 bases removed from V and 4 bases from J, the gap between germline ends came to 16 bases. The CDR3 has 15 amino acids. The CDR3 here is CASSDLARDYNEQFF. Here the CDR3 DNA reads TGCGCCAGCAGCGATCTAGCGAGGGATTACAATGAGCAGTTCTTC.

As regards this clone: At one of its ends the junction is not consistent with the germline gene, which may arise from a read error. The V call is TRBV7-7, the J call TRBJ2-1; 13 bases fit TRBD2. Looked up from germline, CDR1 is SSHAT and CDR2 is FNYEAQ (reference sequence). CDR3 length: 14 residues. CDR3 region: CASSRLAGGDEQFF. The CDR3 DNA reads TGTGCTAGCAGCCGACTAGCGGGGGGCGATGAGCAGTTCTTC.

J is TRBJ1-5 and V is TRBV6-6; the match to TRBD1 covers 8 bases. The CDR3 length is 16 residues. J was trimmed by 6 bases and V by 2 bases; bases with no gene match: 9. Germline V lookup: CDR1 MNHNY, CDR2 SVGAGI (reference sequence). Here the CDR3 DNA reads TGTGCCAGCAGTTACCGTGCACAGGGGGGGGTTCAGCCCCAGCATTTT. Translated, it gives CASSYRAQGGVQPQHF.

The chain uses TRBV15 and TRBJ2-1, with 10 bases that match TRBD1. Trimming took 5 bases from V and 0 from J; bases not matched to a gene: 16. The length of the CDR3 is 20 residues. The V gene's germline CDR1 is LNHNV and CDR2 YYDKDF (reference sequence). The CDR3 DNA sequence: TGTGCCACCAGCGGAGCCGGGACAGGGGCAACCCTAAGCTCCTACAATGAGCAGTTCTTC. The encoded protein is CATSGAGTGATLSSYNEQFF. Full variable domain (remainder filled in from reference TRBV15 and TRBJ2-1): DAMVIQNPRYQVTQFGKPVTLSCSQTLNHNVMYWYQQKSSQAPKLLFHYYDKDFNNEADTPDNFQSRRPNTSFCFLDIRSPGLGDTAMYLCATSGAGTGATLSSYNEQFFGPGTRLTVL.

This chain uses TRBV29-1 with TRBJ2-2, with TRBD1 matching over 10 bases. The CDR3 spans 13 residues. The germline CDR1 and CDR2 sequences are SQVTM and ANQGSEA. The V segment lost 7 bases and the J segment 3 bases; nucleotides outside the gene matches: 2. CDR3 amino acids: CSAGTGDTGELFF. The DNA for the CDR3 is TGCAGCGCCGGGACAGGGGACACCGGGGAGCTGTTTTTT.

The chain has TRBV7-9 and TRBJ2-6; D is tentatively TRBD1 or TRBD2 (5 bases each). Trimming left V 2 bases short and J 3 bases short, with 11 bases between. This CDR3 spans 16 amino acids. Per germline, CDR1 SEHNR and CDR2 FQNEAQ (reference sequence). CDR3 in amino acids: CASSLSGPGGANVLTF. The CDR3 DNA reads as TGTGCCAGCAGCTTATCGGGACCCGGTGGGGCCAACGTCCTGACTTTC.

J is TRBJ2-3 and V is TRBV5-3, with TRBD2 matching over 7 bases. TRBV5-3 is an ORF, and what it does is uncertain. The CDR3 length is 17 residues. V shed 1 base, J shed 0 bases, and the junction held 8 bases outside the gene matches. This CDR3 is CARSLPPLANSTDTQYF. In DNA, the CDR3 is TGTGCCAGAAGCTTGCCCCCACTAGCGAATAGCACAGATACGCAGTATTTT.

This chain joins TRBV28 and TRBJ2-5; TRBD1 matches at 7 bases. V gave up 5 bases and J gave up 5 bases; unmatched junction bases: 8. CDR1 and CDR2 from the germline V gene are MDHEN and SYDVKM. The CDR3 is made up of 14 amino acids. Here the CDR3 DNA reads TGTGCCAGCAGTCCAGGACAGGTCCCGGAGACCCAGTACTTC. Protein sequence: CASSPGQVPETQYF.

A few counts support this clone. The chain has TRBV21-1 and TRBJ2-7; the DNA was not compared with TRBD1, the D call given in the table. TRBV21-1 is assigned pseudogene status. There are 15 residues in the CDR3. CDR3 protein: CASSFLRDRVYEQYF. In DNA, the CDR3 is TGTGCCAGCAGCTTCCTCCGGGACAGGGTCTACGAGCAGTACTTC.

V usage is TRBV5-1 and J usage is TRBJ1-1, with D uncertain. Trimming left V 4 bases short and J 0 bases short, with 10 bases between. The CDR3 loop spans 14 amino acids. CDR1 and CDR2 (germline): SGHRS, YFSETQ. CDR3 loop: CASSPGIMNTEAFF. In DNA form, the CDR3 reads TGCGCCAGCAGCCCCGGGATTATGAACACTGAAGCTTTCTTT.

As DNA, the CDR3 is TGTGCCAGCAGGTCGACAGGGGGCGAAAGCTATGGCTACACCTTC. It encodes CASRSTGGESYGYTF. The gene calls are TRBV27 and TRBJ1-2, with 10 bases matching TRBD1. The CDR3 consists of 15 residues. Unmatched junction bases numbered 8, after V lost 6 bases and J lost 4 bases. Germline V gene sequence: CDR1 MNHEY, CDR2 SMNVEV (reference sequence).